These T cell receptor beta chains were read from a single sample in a study of T-cell memory formation after mild COVID-19. TCRdb passed the 5' RACE reads through MiXCR, listing each CDR3 protein once. The sample has approximately 300,000 distinct CDR3 sequences, just under 20% seen once. Sequenced material: PBMCs or a T cell subset sorted from them (not recorded which). Receptor source: a man between 18 and 29 years old who had mild COVID-19 (a few samples of this study predate the infection). Cell type and time point are not known. Each CDR3 is given with its conserved first and last residue. A D gene is named only where the DNA matches it firmly. Expanded clones are given a class, and other clones once, few, many or no size at all.

d_call clone_size j_call v_call cdr3_aa cdr3_nt
TRBD2 many TRBJ2-2 TRBV27 CASSPYPSGGINTGELFF TGTGCCAGCAGTCCCTACCCTAGCGGGGGGATTAACACCGGGGAGCTGTTTTTT
. . TRBJ1-1 TRBV12-3/TRBV12-4 CASTMGRVNTEAFF TGTGCCAGCACTATGGGCAGGGTGAACACTGAAGCTTTCTTT
. . TRBJ2-3 TRBV5-6 CASSSSGAIPADTQYF TGTGCCAGCAGCAGTTCAGGGGCGATACCCGCAGATACGCAGTATTTT
. . TRBJ2-1 TRBV6-5 CASSASPYNEQFF TGTGCCAGCAGTGCTAGCCCGTACAATGAGCAGTTCTTC
TRBD2 few TRBJ2-1 TRBV3-1 CASSRLAGGRYNEQFF TGTGCCAGCAGCCGGCTAGCGGGGGGCCGATACAATGAGCAGTTCTTC
. . TRBJ2-1 TRBV4-3 CASSQILGAEQFF TGCGCCAGCAGCCAGATACTCGGGGCTGAGCAGTTCTTC
. . TRBJ2-6 TRBV5-6 CASSYGTGANVLTF TGTGCCAGCAGCTATGGTACTGGGGCCAACGTCCTGACTTTC
. . TRBJ1-2 TRBV7-9 CASSETSQPAYGYTF TGTGCCAGCAGCGAGACATCCCAACCAGCCTATGGCTACACCTTC
. . TRBJ1-4 TRBV7-9 CASSLESGREKLFF TGTGCCAGCAGCTTAGAATCGGGTCGCGAAAAACTGTTTTTT
. many TRBJ1-2 TRBV9 CASRDETGMGGYTF TGTGCCAGCAGGGACGAAACAGGGATGGGTGGCTACACCTTC
. few TRBJ2-7 TRBV4-1 CASSVVGSLYEQYF TGCGCCAGCAGCGTAGTGGGGAGTTTATACGAGCAGTACTTC
. few TRBJ1-1 TRBV7-2 CASSFPLQEAFF TGTGCCAGCAGCTTCCCCCTGCAAGAAGCTTTCTTT
TRBD1 few TRBJ2-2 TRBV5-1 CASSLTGVPNTGELFF TGCGCCAGCAGCCTTACAGGGGTTCCGAACACCGGGGAGCTGTTTTTT
. few TRBJ2-2 TRBV5-1 CASSLRGHGTGELFF TGCGCCAGCAGCTTGCGGGGGCACGGCACCGGGGAGCTGTTTTTT
TRBD1 few TRBJ1-5 TRBV19 CASSGPGQAPRQPQHF TGTGCCAGTAGTGGGCCGGGACAGGCCCCACGGCAGCCCCAGCATTTT
TRBD1 . TRBJ2-7 TRBV12-3/TRBV12-4 CASSSGGQGSYEQYF TGTGCCAGCAGTTCGGGGGGACAGGGATCCTACGAGCAGTACTTC
TRBD2 few TRBJ2-2 TRBV5-1 CASSLAGASTGELFF TGCGCCAGCAGCCTAGCGGGGGCGAGCACCGGGGAGCTGTTTTTT
TRBD1 few TRBJ2-2 TRBV19 CASSKQGLGPNTGELFF TGTGCCAGTAGTAAACAGGGGTTGGGCCCGAACACCGGGGAGCTGTTTTTT
. . TRBJ1-1 TRBV29-1 CSVEGDETEAFF TGCAGCGTTGAAGGGGATGAGACTGAAGCTTTCTTT
. many TRBJ1-5 TRBV5-6 CASSENLHQPQHF TGTGCCAGCAGCGAAAACTTACACCAGCCCCAGCATTTT
. many TRBJ2-6 TRBV20-1 CSADSGRANVLTF TGCAGTGCGGACAGTGGAAGGGCCAACGTCCTGACTTTC
. few TRBJ2-3 TRBV5-5 CASSLVSSGTDTQYF TGTGCCAGCAGCTTGGTTAGTTCCGGCACAGATACGCAGTATTTT
TRBD1 few TRBJ2-3 TRBV27 CASSGQAPDTQYF TGTGCCAGCAGTGGACAGGCGCCAGATACGCAGTATTTT
. . TRBJ2-3 TRBV29-1 CSVDGATAGDTQYF TGCAGCGTTGACGGGGCCACGGCGGGAGATACGCAGTATTTT
. few TRBJ1-5 TRBV6-2/TRBV6-3 CASSYVYTVDQPQHF TGTGCCAGCAGTTACGTTTATACAGTTGATCAGCCCCAGCATTTT
TRBD2 few TRBJ2-5 TRBV20-1 CSASGGGQETQYF TGCAGTGCTAGCGGGGGGGGACAAGAGACCCAGTACTTC
. . TRBJ1-1 TRBV19 CASSPVAGEAFF TGTGCCAGTAGTCCCGTCGCAGGAGAAGCTTTCTTT
TRBD1 . TRBJ2-1 TRBV27 CASSPRGPTDTYNEQFF TGTGCCAGCAGTCCCAGGGGGCCGACAGACACTTACAATGAGCAGTTCTTC
. few TRBJ2-2 TRBV9 CASTPRRVPGELFF TGTGCCAGCACCCCCCGCCGGGTACCCGGGGAGCTGTTTTTT
. . TRBJ1-2 TRBV12-3/TRBV12-4 CASSLTPGDDWDGYTF TGTGCCAGCAGTTTAACCCCAGGGGATGATTGGGATGGCTACACCTTC
TRBD2 . TRBJ2-4 TRBV20-1 CSAKLAKGKNIQYF TGCAGTGCTAAACTAGCGAAAGGAAAAAACATTCAGTACTTC
. many TRBJ2-7 TRBV4-3 CASSPQGGSGEQYF TGCGCCAGCAGCCCGCAGGGGGGGTCTGGCGAGCAGTACTTC
. many TRBJ1-5 TRBV7-2 CASSRLSGVNQPQHF TGTGCCAGCAGCCGCCTGAGTGGAGTCAATCAGCCCCAGCATTTT
TRBD1 few TRBJ2-7 TRBV10-3 CAISAGQSSYEQYF TGTGCCATCAGTGCGGGACAGTCATCCTACGAGCAGTACTTC
. many TRBJ2-3 TRBV5-6 CASSLKGRQYF TGTGCCAGCAGCTTGAAGGGGAGGCAGTATTTT
TRBD1 few TRBJ1-1 TRBV7-9 CASSLVGTGTEAFF TGTGCCAGCAGCTTAGTTGGGACAGGGACCGAAGCTTTCTTT
TRBD1 few TRBJ1-1 TRBV7-9 CASRAGTGQNTEAFF TGTGCCAGCAGAGCCGGGACAGGGCAGAACACTGAAGCTTTCTTT
TRBD1 . TRBJ2-2 TRBV20-1 CSSGQGGNGELFF TGCAGTTCGGGACAGGGAGGGAACGGGGAGCTGTTTTTT
TRBD1 few TRBJ2-5 TRBV7-2 CASSLAGTGVGETQYF TGTGCCAGCAGCTTAGCCGGGACAGGGGTTGGGGAGACCCAGTACTTC
. . TRBJ1-6 TRBV5-1 CASSSGNSPLHF TGCGCCAGCAGCTCGGGGAATTCACCCCTCCACTTT
. . TRBJ1-5 TRBV6-2/TRBV6-3 CASSPSPGGNQPQHF TGTGCCAGCAGTCCGTCCCCAGGGGGCAATCAGCCCCAGCATTTT
. . TRBJ1-1 TRBV2 CASSEAHTAFF TGTGCCAGCAGTGAAGCCCATACCGCTTTCTTT
TRBD2 few TRBJ2-3 TRBV7-2 CASSHRGGAGTDTQYF TGTGCCAGCAGCCACCGGGGGGGGGCTGGCACAGATACGCAGTATTTT
TRBD1 . TRBJ2-5 TRBV7-6 CASSYRGQGTGETQYF TGTGCCAGCAGCTATAGGGGACAGGGGACGGGGGAGACCCAGTACTTC
TRBD1 . TRBJ2-5 TRBV7-9 CASSPGTGREETQYF TGTGCCAGCAGCCCCGGGACAGGGAGAGAAGAGACCCAGTACTTC
. few TRBJ2-2 TRBV4-3 CASSRALEGGELFF TGCGCCAGCAGCCGGGCTCTAGAAGGCGGGGAGCTGTTTTTT